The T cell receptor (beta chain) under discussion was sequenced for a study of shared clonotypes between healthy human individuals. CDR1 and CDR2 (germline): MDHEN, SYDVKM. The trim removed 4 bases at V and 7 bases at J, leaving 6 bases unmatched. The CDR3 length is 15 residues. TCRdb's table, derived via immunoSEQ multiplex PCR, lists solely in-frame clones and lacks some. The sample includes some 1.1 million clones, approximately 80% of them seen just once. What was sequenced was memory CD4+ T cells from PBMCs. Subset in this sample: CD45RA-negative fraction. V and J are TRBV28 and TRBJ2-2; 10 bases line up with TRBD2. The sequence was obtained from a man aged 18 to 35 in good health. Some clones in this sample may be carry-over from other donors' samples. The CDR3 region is CASSSSGRAGGELFF. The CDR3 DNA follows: TGTGCCAGCAGTTCCAGCGGGAGGGCCGGCGGGGAGCTGTTTTTT.